The T cell receptor (beta chain) described here comes from a study of shared clonotypes between healthy human individuals. General observations from the study: The sole specimen, blood, was sampled, and tissue repertoires likely differ. Despite large depth, sorted-subset datasets appeared incompletely sequenced. Naive subsets generally had larger estimated richness than memory subsets.

This clone was observed once. Its antigen remains unknown. Other DNA sequences within the sample encode an identical CDR3. TCRdb's table, derived via immunoSEQ multiplex PCR, lists solely in-frame clones and lacks some. There are some 1 million clones in the sample; about 75% occur only once, and approximately 1.5% lies in the top ten. The donor population consisted of healthy HIV-negative adults with no recent acute infections or vaccinations. The CDR3 spans 13 residues. Between the trimmed V and J ends, which lost 1 base and 1 base, there was a span of 3 bases. In germline, CDR1 is SEHNR, CDR2 FQNEAQ (reference sequence).

This rearrangement joins TRBV7-9 to TRBJ2-3; no definite D call. This TCR came from a man younger than 35 in good health. The sequenced sample consisted of memory CD4+ T cells sorted from blood. Subset: CD45RA-negative fraction. The CDR3 nucleotides read TGTGCCAGCAGCTTAGGGGGCACAGATACGCAGTATTTT. This codes for CASSLGGTDTQYF.